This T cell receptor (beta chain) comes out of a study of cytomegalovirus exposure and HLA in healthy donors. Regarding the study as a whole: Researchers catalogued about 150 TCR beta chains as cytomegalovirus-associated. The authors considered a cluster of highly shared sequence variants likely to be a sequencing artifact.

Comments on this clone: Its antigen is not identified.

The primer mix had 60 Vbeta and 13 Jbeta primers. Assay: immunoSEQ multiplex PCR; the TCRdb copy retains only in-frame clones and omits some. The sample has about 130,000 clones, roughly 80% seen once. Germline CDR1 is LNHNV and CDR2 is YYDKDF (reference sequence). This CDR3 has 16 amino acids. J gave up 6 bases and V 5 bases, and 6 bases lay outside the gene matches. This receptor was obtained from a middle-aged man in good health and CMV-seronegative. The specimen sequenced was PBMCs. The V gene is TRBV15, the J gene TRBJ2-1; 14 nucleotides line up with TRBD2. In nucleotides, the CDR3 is TGTGCCACCAGCCCTGGACTAGCGGGGGGACTCAATGAGCAGTTCTTC. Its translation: CATSPGLAGGLNEQFF.